This T cell receptor beta chain comes out of a study of blood T cell repertoires in COVID-19. Per germline, CDR1 SQVTM and CDR2 ANQGSEA. V lost 8 bases to trimming and J lost 5 bases, with 9 bases between them. There are 10 residues in the CDR3. The method was immunoSEQ multiplex PCR; TCRdb's version includes in-frame clones alone and lacks a portion of them. The sample shows under 300,000 clones, approximately 88% of them seen only once. V gene TRBV29-1 combines with J gene TRBJ2-5; a weak D match, TRBD2 (6 bases). The sequence derives from a woman aged 40-49 years with acute COVID-19. Sequenced: PBMCs or T cells enriched from blood (not recorded which). The CDR3 loop is CSLGRETQYF. The CDR3 DNA follows: TGCAGCTTAGGGAGGGAGACCCAGTACTTC.